This T cell receptor beta chain was profiled in a study of radiotherapy plus CTLA-4 blockade in lung cancer. Trimming cost V 7 bases and J 6 bases; bases outside gene matches: 10. This CDR3 region has 15 residues. Germline assignment: CDR1 MNHNS and CDR2 SASEGT. CTLA-4 blockade using ipilimumab, together with focal radiation, was received by patients with chemo-refractory metastatic non-small-cell lung cancer. Only in-frame clones appear in the TCRdb table, and some are missing; sequencing was by immunoSEQ multiplex PCR. Here the sample spans about 51,000 clones, 60% to 80% being singletons. The clonotype originates from a human donor with non-small cell lung cancer whose response to radiotherapy plus ipilimumab could not be evaluated. Material: peripheral blood, obtained from a patient treated with radiotherapy plus ipilimumab. The chain uses TRBV6-1 and TRBJ2-2; TRBD1 agrees at 8 bases. The DNA of the CDR3 is TGTGCCAGCACCCTGACAGGGGTTTCGGCCGGGGAGCTGTTTTTT. Residues: CASTLTGVSAGELFF.